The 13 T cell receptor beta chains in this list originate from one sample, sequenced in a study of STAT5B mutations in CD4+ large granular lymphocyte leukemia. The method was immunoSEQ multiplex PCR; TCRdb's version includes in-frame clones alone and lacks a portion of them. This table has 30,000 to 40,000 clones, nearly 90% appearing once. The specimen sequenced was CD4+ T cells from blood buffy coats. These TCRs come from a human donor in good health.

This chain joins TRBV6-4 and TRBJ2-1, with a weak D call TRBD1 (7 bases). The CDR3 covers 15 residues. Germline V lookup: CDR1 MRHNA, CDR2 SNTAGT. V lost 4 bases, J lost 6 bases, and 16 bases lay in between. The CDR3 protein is CASSVEGAQGNEQFF. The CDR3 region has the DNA TGTGCCAGCAGTGTGGAGGGGGCCCAGGGCAATGAGCAGTTCTTC.

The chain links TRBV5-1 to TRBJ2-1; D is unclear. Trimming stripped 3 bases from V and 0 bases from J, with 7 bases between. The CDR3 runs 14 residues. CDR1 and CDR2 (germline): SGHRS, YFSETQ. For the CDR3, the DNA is TGCGCCAGCAGCTGGGAAGACTCCTACAATGAGCAGTTCTTC. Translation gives CASSWEDSYNEQFF.

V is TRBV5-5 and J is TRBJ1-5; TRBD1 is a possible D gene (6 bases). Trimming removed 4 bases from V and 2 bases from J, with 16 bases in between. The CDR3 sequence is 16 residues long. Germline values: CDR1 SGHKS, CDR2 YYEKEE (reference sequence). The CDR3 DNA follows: TGTGCCAGCAGCCTGAACAGGGCGGTGGGCAATCAGCCCCAGCATTTT. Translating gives CASSLNRAVGNQPQHF.

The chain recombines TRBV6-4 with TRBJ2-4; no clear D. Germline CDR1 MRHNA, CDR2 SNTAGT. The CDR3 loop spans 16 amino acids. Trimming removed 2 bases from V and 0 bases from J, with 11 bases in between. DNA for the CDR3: TGTGCCAGCAGTGACCAAATATCACGAGCCAAAAACATTCAGTACTTC. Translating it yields CASSDQISRAKNIQYF.

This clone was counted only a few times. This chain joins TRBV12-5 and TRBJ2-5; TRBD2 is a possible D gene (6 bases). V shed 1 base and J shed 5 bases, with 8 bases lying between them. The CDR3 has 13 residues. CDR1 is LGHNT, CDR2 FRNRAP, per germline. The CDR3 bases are TGTGCTAGTGGTTTGGGACTAGGGGAGACCCAGTACTTC. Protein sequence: CASGLGLGETQYF.

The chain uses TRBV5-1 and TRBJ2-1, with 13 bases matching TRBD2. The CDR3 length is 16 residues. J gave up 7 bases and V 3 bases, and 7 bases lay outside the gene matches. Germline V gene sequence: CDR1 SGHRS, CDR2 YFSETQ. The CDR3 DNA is TGCGCCAGCAGCTCCGGGACTAGCGGGACACTAAATGAGCAGTTCTTC. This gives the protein CASSSGTSGTLNEQFF.

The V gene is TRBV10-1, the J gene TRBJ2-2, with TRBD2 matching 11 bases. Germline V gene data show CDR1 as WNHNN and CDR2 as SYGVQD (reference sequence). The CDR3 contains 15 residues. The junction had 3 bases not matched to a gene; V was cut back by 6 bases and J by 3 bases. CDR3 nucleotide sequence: TGCGCCAGCAGCCCGGGACTAGCGGACACCGGGGAGCTGTTTTTT. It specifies CASSPGLADTGELFF.

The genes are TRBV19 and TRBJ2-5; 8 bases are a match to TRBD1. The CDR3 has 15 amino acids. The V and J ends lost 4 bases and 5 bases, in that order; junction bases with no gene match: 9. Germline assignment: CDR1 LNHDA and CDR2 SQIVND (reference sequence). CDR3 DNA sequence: TGTGCCAGTAGTAGAAATGGACAGGGTGGCGAGACCCAGTACTTC. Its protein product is CASSRNGQGGETQYF.

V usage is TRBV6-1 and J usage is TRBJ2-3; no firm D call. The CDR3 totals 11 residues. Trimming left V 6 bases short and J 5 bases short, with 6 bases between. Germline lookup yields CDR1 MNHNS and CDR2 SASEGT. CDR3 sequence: CASSPVDTQYF. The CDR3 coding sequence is TGTGCCAGCAGCCCGGTAGATACGCAGTATTTT.

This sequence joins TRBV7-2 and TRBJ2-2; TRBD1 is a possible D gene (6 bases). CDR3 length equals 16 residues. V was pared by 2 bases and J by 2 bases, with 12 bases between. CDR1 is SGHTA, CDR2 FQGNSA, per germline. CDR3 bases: TGTGCCAGCAGCTTACAGGGGCCATTAAACACCGGGGAGCTGTTTTTT. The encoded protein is CASSLQGPLNTGELFF.

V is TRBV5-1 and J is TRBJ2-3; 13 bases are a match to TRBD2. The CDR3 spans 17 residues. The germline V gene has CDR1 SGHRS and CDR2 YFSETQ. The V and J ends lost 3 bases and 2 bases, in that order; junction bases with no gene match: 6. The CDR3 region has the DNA TGCGCCAGCAGCTCGGGACTAGCGGGGCCTTACACAGATACGCAGTATTTT. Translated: CASSSGLAGPYTDTQYF.

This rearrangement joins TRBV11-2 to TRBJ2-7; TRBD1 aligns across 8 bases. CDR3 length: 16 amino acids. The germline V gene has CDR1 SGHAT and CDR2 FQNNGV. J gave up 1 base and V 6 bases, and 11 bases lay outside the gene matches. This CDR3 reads CASSNRFRDRSYEQYF. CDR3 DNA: TGTGCCAGCAGTAACCGATTTCGGGACAGGTCCTACGAGCAGTACTTC.

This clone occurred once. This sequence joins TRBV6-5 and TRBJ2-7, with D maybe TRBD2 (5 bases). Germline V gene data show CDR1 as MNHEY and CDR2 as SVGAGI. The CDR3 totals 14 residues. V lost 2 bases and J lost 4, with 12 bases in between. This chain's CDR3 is CASSYTRTSYEQYF. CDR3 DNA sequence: TGTGCCAGCAGTTACACCCGGACTTCTTACGAGCAGTACTTC.